This T cell receptor beta chain came from a study of PD-L1 blockade in urothelial cancer. Across the whole study: Bladder-origin urothelial cancer in males described about 85% of the roughly 29 patients.

The ends were cut back, 7 bases at V and 7 bases at J, with 10 bases in the middle. This CDR3 has 11 amino acids. The germline gives CDR1 MGHDK, CDR2 SYGVNS. This table comes from immunoSEQ multiplex PCR, and its TCRdb copy is limited to in-frame clones, with some not included. The repertoire holds just under 30,000 clones, with roughly 86% as singletons. The TCR comes from a man aged 45-60 years with urothelial cancer. The V gene is TRBV25-1, the J gene TRBJ1-1; D is ambiguous. The sequenced sample was PBMCs, obtained around atezolizumab (anti-PD-L1) treatment. For the CDR3, the DNA is TGTGCCAGCAAACAGTTAGATGAAGCTTTCTTT. It specifies CASKQLDEAFF.